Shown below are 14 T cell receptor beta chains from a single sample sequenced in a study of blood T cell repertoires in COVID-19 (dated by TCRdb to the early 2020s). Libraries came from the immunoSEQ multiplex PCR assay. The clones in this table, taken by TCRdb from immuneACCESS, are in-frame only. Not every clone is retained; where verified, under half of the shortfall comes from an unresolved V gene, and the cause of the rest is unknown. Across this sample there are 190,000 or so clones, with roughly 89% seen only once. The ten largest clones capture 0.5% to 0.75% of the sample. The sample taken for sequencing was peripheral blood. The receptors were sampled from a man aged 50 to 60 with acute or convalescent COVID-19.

The CDR3 DNA is TGTGCCAGCAGCGTCGAGGTACTAGCGGCCGGGGAGCTGTTTTTT. It yields the protein CASSVEVLAAGELFF. The genes are TRBV9 and TRBJ2-2; TRBD2 agrees at 8 bases. This CDR3 region has 15 residues. Losses at the gene ends were 2 bases for V and 6 bases for J; bases not matched to a gene: 6. CDR1 is SGDLS, CDR2 YYNGEE, per germline.

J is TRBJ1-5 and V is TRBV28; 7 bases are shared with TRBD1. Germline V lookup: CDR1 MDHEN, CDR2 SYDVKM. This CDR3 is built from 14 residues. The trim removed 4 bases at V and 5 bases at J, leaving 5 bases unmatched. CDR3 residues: CASSSITGDQPQHF. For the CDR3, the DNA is TGTGCCAGCAGTTCCATTACAGGGGATCAGCCCCAGCATTTT.

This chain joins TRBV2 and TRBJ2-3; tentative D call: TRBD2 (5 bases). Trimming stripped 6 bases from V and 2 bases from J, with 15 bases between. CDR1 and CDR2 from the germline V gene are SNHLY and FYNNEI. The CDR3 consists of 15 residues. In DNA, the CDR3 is TGTGCCAGCAGCCCCGGGGTGACCCACACAGATACGCAGTATTTT. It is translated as CASSPGVTHTDTQYF.

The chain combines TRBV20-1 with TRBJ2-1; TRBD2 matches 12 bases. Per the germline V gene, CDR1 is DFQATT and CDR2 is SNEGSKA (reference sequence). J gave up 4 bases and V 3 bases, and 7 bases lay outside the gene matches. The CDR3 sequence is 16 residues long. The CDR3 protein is CSASRGLAGPYNEQFF. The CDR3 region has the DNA TGCAGTGCTAGTCGGGGACTAGCGGGTCCATACAATGAGCAGTTCTTC.

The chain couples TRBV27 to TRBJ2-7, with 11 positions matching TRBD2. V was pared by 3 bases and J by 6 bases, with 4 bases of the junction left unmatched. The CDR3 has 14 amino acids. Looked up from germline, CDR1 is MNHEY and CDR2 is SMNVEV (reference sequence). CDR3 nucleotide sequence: TGTGCCAGCAGTTTGAGCCTAGCGGGAGGCGAGCAGTACTTC. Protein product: CASSLSLAGGEQYF.

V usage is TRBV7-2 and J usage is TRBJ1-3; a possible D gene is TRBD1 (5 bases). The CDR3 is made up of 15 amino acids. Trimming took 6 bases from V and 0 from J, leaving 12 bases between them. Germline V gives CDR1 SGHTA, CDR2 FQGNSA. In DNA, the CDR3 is TGTGCCAGCAGTCAACCGGGACTCTCTGGAAACACCATATATTTT. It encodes CASSQPGLSGNTIYF.

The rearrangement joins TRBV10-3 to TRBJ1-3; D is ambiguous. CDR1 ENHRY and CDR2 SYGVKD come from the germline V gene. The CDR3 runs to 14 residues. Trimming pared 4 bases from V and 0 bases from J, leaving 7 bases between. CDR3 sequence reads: CAISGASSGNTIYF. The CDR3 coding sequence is TGTGCCATCAGTGGTGCGAGCTCTGGAAACACCATATATTTT.

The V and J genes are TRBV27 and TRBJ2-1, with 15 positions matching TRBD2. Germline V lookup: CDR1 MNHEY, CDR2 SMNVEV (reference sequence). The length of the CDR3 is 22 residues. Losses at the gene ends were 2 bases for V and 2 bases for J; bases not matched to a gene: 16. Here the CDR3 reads CASSLRPPGTSGRFSPYNEQFF. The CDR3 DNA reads TGTGCCAGCAGTTTACGACCGCCTGGGACTAGCGGGAGGTTTAGCCCCTACAATGAGCAGTTCTTC.

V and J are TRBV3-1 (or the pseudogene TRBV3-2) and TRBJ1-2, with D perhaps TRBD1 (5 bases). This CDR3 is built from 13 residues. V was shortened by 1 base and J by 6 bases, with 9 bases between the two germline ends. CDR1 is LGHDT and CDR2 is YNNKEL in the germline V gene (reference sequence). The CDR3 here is CASSQGQTNGYTF. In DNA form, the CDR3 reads TGTGCCAGCAGCCAAGGACAGACCAATGGCTACACCTTC.

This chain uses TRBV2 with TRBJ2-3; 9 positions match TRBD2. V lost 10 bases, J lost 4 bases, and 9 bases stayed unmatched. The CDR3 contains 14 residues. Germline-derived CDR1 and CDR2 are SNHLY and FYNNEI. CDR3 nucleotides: TGTGCCATCCCGGGGCGGGAGGGAGCAGATACGCAGTATTTT. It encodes CAIPGREGADTQYF.

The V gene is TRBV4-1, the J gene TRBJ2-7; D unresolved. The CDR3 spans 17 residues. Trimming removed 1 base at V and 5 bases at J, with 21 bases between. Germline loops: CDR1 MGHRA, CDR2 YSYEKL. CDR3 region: CASSQAYGSFYRNEQYF. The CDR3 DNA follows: TGCGCCAGCAGCCAAGCTTACGGGTCCTTTTATCGGAACGAGCAGTACTTC.

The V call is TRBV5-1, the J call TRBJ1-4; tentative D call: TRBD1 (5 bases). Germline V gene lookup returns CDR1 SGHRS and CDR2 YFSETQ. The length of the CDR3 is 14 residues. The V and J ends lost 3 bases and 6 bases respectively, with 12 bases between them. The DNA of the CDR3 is TGCGCCAGCAGCTCGGCGGGGGGATATGAAAAACTGTTTTTT. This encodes CASSSAGGYEKLFF. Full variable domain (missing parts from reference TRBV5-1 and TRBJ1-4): KAGVTQTPRYLIKTRGQQVTLSCSPISGHRSVSWYQQTPGQGLQFLFEYFSETQRNKGNFPGRFSGRQFSNSRSEMNVSTLELGDSALYLCASSSAGGYEKLFFGSGTQLSVL.

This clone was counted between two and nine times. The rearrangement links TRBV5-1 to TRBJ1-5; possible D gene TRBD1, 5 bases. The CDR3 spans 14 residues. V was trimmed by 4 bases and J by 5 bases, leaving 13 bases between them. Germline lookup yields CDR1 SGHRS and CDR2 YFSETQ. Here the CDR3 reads CASSPNSRDQPQHF. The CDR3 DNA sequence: TGCGCCAGCAGCCCCAATTCCAGGGATCAGCCCCAGCATTTT.

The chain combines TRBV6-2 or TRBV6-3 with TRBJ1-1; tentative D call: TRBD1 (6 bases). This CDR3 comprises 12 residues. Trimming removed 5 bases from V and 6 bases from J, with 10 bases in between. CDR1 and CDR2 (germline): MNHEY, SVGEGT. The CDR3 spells CASSRRGSEAFF. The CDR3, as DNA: TGTGCCAGCAGTCGCAGGGGTTCTGAAGCTTTCTTT.